A selection of T cell receptor beta chains follows, all from one sample in a study of blood T cell repertoires in COVID-19. Sequenced by immunoSEQ multiplex PCR; TCRdb stores in-frame clones only, minus some. The sample yields approximately 210,000 clones, approximately 91% seen once. The sample comprised peripheral blood. The receptors derive from a woman in her 40s with acute or convalescent COVID-19. Both conserved end residues are part of each CDR3.

V gene: TRBV10-3
J gene: TRBJ1-2
CDR3 protein: CAIDRANYGYTF

V gene: TRBV29-1
J gene: TRBJ1-3
CDR3 protein: CSVESRSTEALNTIYF

V gene: TRBV5-4
J gene: TRBJ2-3
CDR3 protein: CASSGGQTSTDTQYF

V gene: TRBV12-5
J gene: TRBJ1-1
CDR3 protein: CASGPGDVDTEAFF

V gene: TRBV19
J gene: TRBJ1-5
CDR3 protein: CASSRGTVDQPQHF

V gene: TRBV6-6
J gene: TRBJ2-3
CDR3 protein: CASSPDPGGRRSADTQYF

V gene: TRBV4-1
J gene: TRBJ2-6
CDR3 protein: CASSPQGSHSSGANVLTF

V gene: TRBV18
J gene: TRBJ1-3
CDR3 protein: CASSPFGGGSGNTIYF

V gene: TRBV6-5
J gene: TRBJ1-2
CDR3 protein: CASSYSFGGVNYGYTF

V gene: TRBV24-1
J gene: TRBJ2-1
CDR3 protein: CATSTSGGANEQFF

V gene: TRBV13
J gene: TRBJ1-1
CDR3 protein: CASSLAGGGMNTEAFF

V gene: TRBV10-3
J gene: TRBJ1-1
CDR3 protein: CAISENSHEAFF

V gene: TRBV4-1
J gene: TRBJ1-5
CDR3 protein: CASSQGPLSGFDQPQHF

V gene: TRBV19
J gene: TRBJ1-1
CDR3 protein: CASSTRDRGPHEAFF

V gene: TRBV5-1
J gene: TRBJ2-5
CDR3 protein: CASSWGRGLQETQYF

V gene: TRBV2
J gene: TRBJ2-1
CDR3 protein: CASSADSNEQFF

V gene: TRBV14
J gene: TRBJ1-6
CDR3 protein: CASSQSIRQGGVNSPLHF

V gene: TRBV20-1
J gene: TRBJ1-2
CDR3 protein: CSASSGYGYTF

V gene: TRBV5-4
J gene: TRBJ2-1
CDR3 protein: CASSSLNEQFF

V gene: TRBV29-1
J gene: TRBJ1-5
CDR3 protein: CSVEVGGGDQPQHF

V gene: TRBV5-1
J gene: TRBJ2-3
CDR3 protein: CASSLFTPSTDTQYF

V gene: TRBV6-1
J gene: TRBJ1-4
CDR3 protein: CASSEDYRDRGGEKLFF

V gene: TRBV12-3/TRBV12-4
J gene: TRBJ1-1
CDR3 protein: CASTPQHNTEAFF

V gene: TRBV6-6
J gene: TRBJ1-2
CDR3 protein: CASSYLKQGDGYTF

V gene: TRBV9
J gene: TRBJ1-3
CDR3 protein: CASSAGGQSTGNTIYF

V gene: TRBV15
J gene: TRBJ2-1
CDR3 protein: CATSREFSGGAYEQFF

V gene: TRBV10-3
J gene: TRBJ2-5
CDR3 protein: CATLSGETEETQYF

V gene: TRBV4-1
J gene: TRBJ1-2
CDR3 protein: CASSQAQGVIYGYTF

V gene: TRBV5-5
J gene: TRBJ1-5
CDR3 protein: CASSFLGDYSNQPQHF

V gene: TRBV11-2
J gene: TRBJ2-2
CDR3 protein: CASSPTGGVGGELFF

V gene: TRBV7-2
J gene: TRBJ2-1
CDR3 protein: CASSFGQGSYNEQFF

V gene: TRBV11-3
J gene: TRBJ2-5
CDR3 protein: CASSLDRGTQYF

V gene: TRBV24-1
J gene: TRBJ1-4
CDR3 protein: CATSDSVGLDEKLFF

V gene: TRBV27
J gene: TRBJ1-2
CDR3 protein: CASSLSQTGGVDGYTF

V gene: TRBV25-1
J gene: TRBJ1-6
CDR3 protein: CASAKWGDGSPLHF

V gene: TRBV19
J gene: TRBJ1-2
CDR3 protein: CASSILDRGFGYTF

V gene: TRBV3-1/TRBV3-2
J gene: TRBJ1-1
CDR3 protein: CASSQSTGATEAFF

V gene: TRBV7-3
J gene: TRBJ2-3
CDR3 protein: CASSLAGPDTQYF

V gene: TRBV21-1
J gene: TRBJ1-4
CDR3 protein: CASLLRRIVLF

V gene: TRBV2
J gene: TRBJ1-3
CDR3 protein: CASSGTGARTIYF

V gene: TRBV6-4
J gene: TRBJ1-5
CDR3 protein: CAIDDRDRDLVNQPQHF

V gene: TRBV24-1
J gene: TRBJ2-2
CDR3 protein: CATSDREDTGELFF

V gene: TRBV5-1
J gene: TRBJ1-1
CDR3 protein: CASSPGQGGYTEAFF

V gene: TRBV2
J gene: TRBJ1-2
CDR3 protein: CASTKGGWQPFYGYTF

V gene: TRBV9
J gene: TRBJ1-1
CDR3 protein: CASSVDGRAVPEAFF

V gene: TRBV18
J gene: TRBJ2-2
CDR3 protein: CASSPRWDRADTGELFF

V gene: TRBV6-1
J gene: TRBJ1-2
CDR3 protein: CASSEGLTNYGYTF

V gene: TRBV10-3
J gene: TRBJ1-4
CDR3 protein: CAISQTNEKLFF

V gene: TRBV5-5
J gene: TRBJ1-2
CDR3 protein: CASSLETGQTFNYGYTF

V gene: TRBV11-2
J gene: TRBJ1-1
CDR3 protein: CASGSLRDRVRSLGPKAFF

V gene: TRBV2
J gene: TRBJ2-1
CDR3 protein: CASSVSTRAYNEQFF

V gene: TRBV5-1
J gene: TRBJ1-1
CDR3 protein: CASSPVGGGGTEAFF